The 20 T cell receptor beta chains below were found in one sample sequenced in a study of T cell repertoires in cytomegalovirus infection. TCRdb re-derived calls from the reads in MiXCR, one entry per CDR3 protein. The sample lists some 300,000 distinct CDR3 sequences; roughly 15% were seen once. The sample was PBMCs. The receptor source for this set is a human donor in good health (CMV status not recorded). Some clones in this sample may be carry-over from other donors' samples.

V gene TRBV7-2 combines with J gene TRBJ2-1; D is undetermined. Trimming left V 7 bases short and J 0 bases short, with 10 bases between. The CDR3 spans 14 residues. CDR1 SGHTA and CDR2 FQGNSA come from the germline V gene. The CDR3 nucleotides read TGTGCCAGCACCACCCTTCCCTCCTACAATGAGCAGTTCTTC. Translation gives CASTTLPSYNEQFF.

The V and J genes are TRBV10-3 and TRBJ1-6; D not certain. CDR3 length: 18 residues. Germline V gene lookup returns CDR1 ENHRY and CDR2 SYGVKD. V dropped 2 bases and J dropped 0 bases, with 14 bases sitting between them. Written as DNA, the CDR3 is TGTGCCATCAGTGAGGGGGAAAAAAGGAGCTCCTATAATTCACCCCTCCACTTT. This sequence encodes CAISEGEKRSSYNSPLHF.

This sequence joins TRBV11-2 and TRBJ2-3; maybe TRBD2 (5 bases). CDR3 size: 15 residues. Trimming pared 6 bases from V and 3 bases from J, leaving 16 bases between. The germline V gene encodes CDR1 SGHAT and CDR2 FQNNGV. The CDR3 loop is CASRTPGPGTDTQYF. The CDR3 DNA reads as TGTGCCAGCAGAACTCCAGGACCGGGGACAGATACGCAGTATTTT.

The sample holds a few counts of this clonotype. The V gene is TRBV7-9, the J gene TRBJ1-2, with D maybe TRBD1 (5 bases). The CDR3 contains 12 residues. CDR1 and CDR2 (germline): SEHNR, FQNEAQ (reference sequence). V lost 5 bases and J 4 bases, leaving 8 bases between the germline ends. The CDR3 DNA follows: TGTGCCAGCAGCACTGACAGCTATGGCTACACCTTC. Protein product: CASSTDSYGYTF.

The CDR3 sequence: CASSQIPGQGATKSYNEQFF. CDR3 in DNA: TGCGCCAGCAGCCAGATACCGGGACAGGGGGCAACGAAGTCCTACAATGAGCAGTTCTTC. The gene calls are TRBV4-3 and TRBJ2-1, with 12 bases matching TRBD1. The CDR3 sequence is 20 residues long. Germline V gene sequence: CDR1 LGHNA, CDR2 YSLEER. V gave up 3 bases and J gave up 1 base; unmatched junction bases: 13.

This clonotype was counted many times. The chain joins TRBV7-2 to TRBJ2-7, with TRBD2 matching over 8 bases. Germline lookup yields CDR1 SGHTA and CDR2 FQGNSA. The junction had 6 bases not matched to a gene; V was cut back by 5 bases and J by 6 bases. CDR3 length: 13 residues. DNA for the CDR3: TGTGCCAGCAGCCCCGGGACTAGGCGCGAGCAGTACTTC. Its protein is CASSPGTRREQYF.

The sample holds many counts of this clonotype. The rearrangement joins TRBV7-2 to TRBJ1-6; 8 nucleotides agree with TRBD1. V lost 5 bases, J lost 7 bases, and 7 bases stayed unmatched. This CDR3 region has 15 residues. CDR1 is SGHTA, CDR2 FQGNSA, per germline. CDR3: CASSRTGTGNSPLHF. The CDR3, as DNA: TGTGCCAGCAGCCGAACCGGGACAGGCAATTCACCCCTCCACTTT.

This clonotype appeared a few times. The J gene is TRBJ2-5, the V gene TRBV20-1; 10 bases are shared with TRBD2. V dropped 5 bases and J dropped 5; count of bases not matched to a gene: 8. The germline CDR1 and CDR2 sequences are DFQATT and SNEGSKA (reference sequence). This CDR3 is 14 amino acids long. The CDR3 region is CSAYPSGGRETQYF. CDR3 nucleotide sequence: TGCAGTGCTTACCCTAGCGGGGGTCGGGAGACCCAGTACTTC.

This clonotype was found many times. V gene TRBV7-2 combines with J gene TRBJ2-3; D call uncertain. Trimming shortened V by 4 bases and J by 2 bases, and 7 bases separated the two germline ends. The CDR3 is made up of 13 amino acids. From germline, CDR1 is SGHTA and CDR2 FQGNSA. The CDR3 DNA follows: TGTGCCAGCAGCTCCCCTACCACAGATACGCAGTATTTT. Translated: CASSSPTTDTQYF. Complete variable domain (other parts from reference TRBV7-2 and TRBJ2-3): GAGVSQSPSNKVTEKGKDVELRCDPISGHTALYWYRQSLGQGLEFLIYFQGNSAPDKSGLPSDRFSAERTGGSVSTLTIQRTQQEDSAVYLCASSSPTTDTQYFGPGTRLTVL.

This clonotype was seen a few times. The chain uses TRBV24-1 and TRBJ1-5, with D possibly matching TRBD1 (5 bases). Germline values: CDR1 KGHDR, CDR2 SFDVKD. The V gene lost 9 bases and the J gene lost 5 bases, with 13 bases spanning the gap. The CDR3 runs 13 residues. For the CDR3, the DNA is TGTGCCACCGAGGGCAGGGATGATCAGCCCCAGCATTTT. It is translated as CATEGRDDQPQHF.

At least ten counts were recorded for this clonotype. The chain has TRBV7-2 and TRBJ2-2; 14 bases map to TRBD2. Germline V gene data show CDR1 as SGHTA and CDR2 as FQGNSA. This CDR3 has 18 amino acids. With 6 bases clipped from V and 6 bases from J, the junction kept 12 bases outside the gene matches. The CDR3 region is CASSFLPGLAGGAGELFF. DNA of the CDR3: TGTGCCAGCAGTTTTCTCCCAGGACTAGCGGGGGGTGCCGGGGAGCTGTTTTTT.

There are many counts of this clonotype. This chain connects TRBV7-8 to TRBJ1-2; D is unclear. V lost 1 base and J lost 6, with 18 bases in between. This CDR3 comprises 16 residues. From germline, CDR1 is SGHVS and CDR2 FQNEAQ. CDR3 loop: CASSLEPGLSEDGYTF. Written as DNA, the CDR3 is TGTGCCAGCAGCTTAGAGCCGGGGTTGAGTGAAGATGGCTACACCTTC.

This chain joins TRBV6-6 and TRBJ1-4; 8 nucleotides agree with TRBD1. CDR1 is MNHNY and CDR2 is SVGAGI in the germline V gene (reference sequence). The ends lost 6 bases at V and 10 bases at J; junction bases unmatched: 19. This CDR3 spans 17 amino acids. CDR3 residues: CASSPLGTGVMKGKLFF. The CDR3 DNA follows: TGTGCCAGCAGCCCCCTAGGGACAGGAGTCATGAAGGGAAAACTGTTTTTT.

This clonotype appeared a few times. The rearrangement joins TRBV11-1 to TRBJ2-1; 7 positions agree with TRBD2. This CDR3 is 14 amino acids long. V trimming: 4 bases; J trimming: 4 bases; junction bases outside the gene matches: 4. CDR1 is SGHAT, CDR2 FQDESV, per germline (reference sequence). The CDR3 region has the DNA TGTGCCAGCAGCTCACCGCGGGGGTACAATGAGCAGTTCTTC. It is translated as CASSSPRGYNEQFF.

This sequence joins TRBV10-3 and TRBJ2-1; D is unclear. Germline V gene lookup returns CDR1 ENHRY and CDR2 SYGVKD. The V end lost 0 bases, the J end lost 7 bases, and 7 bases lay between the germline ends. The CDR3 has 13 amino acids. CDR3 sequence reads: CAISESQENEQFF. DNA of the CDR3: TGTGCCATCAGTGAGTCGCAGGAGAATGAGCAGTTCTTC.

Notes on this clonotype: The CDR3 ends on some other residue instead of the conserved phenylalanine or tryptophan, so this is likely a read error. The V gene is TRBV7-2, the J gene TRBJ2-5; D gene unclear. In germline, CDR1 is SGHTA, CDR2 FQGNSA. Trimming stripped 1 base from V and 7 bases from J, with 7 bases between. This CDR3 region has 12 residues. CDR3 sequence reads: CASSLDLGTQYY. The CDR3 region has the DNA TGTGCCAGCAGCTTAGACCTCGGGACCCAGTACTAC.

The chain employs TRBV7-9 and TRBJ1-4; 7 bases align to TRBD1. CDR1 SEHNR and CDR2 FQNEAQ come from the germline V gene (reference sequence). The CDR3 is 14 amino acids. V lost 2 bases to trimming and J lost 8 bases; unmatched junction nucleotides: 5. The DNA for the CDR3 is TGTGCCAGCAGCTTATCACAGGGGAGCGAAAAACTGTTTTTT. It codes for CASSLSQGSEKLFF.

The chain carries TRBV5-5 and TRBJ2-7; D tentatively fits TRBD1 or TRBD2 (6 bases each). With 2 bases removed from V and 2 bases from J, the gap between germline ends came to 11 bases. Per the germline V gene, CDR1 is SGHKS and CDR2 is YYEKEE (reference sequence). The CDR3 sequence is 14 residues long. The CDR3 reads CASSFWGATYEQYF. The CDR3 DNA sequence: TGTGCCAGCAGCTTCTGGGGGGCCACCTACGAGCAGTACTTC.

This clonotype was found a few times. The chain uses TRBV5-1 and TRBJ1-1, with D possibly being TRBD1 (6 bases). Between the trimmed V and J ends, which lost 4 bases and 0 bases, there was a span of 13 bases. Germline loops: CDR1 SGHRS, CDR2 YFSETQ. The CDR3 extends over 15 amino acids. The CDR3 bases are TGCGCCAGCAGCCCGATGGGGGCAGTGAACACTGAAGCTTTCTTT. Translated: CASSPMGAVNTEAFF.

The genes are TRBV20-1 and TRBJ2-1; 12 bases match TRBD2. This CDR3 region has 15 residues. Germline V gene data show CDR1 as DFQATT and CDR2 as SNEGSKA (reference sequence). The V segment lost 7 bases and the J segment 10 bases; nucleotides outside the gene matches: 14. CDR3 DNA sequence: TGCAGTGTTACTAGCGGGGGGATGATACAAGGGGAGCAGTTCTTC. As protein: CSVTSGGMIQGEQFF.